This is a list of T cell receptor beta chains from one sample in a study of control samples from healthy donors and cancer patients. Method: immunoSEQ multiplex PCR; TCRdb's copy keeps in-frame clones and lacks some. The data contain some 34,000 clones, approximately 95% of them singletons. Material for sequencing was PBMCs. The receptors were sampled from a man in his forties with colorectal cancer. The CDR3 runs from the conserved cysteine through the conserved F or W. D genes are given only for firm matches. Clone size is given for some rows only: seen once, a few or many times, or a class if the clone is expanded.

D gene,V gene,clone size,J gene,CDR3 DNA,CDR3 protein
NA,TRBV25-1,NA,TRBJ1-2,TGTGCCAGCAGACCGTCGGGGTCGGTCTATGGCTACACCTTC,CASRPSGSVYGYTF
TRBD1,TRBV7-9,NA,TRBJ2-6,TGTGCCAGCAGCACGGACAGGGCTGGGGCCAACGTCCTGACTTTC,CASSTDRAGANVLTF
NA,TRBV5-5,once,TRBJ2-7,TGTGCCAGCAGCTTGGTAAGCGCCTCGTACGAGCAGTACTTC,CASSLVSASYEQYF
TRBD1,TRBV4-1,NA,TRBJ1-1,TGCGCCAGCAGCCAAGAGAGAGGTTCCGGGACAGGGGGCAAGAACACTGAAGCTTTCTTT,CASSQERGSGTGGKNTEAFF
NA,TRBV3-1/TRBV3-2,NA,TRBJ2-1,TGTGCCAGCAGCCAGGCGGAGGGGCTCTACAATGAGCAGTTCTTC,CASSQAEGLYNEQFF
NA,TRBV3-1/TRBV3-2,NA,TRBJ2-5,TGTGCCAGCAGCCAAGAAATAGTTGAGACCCAGTACTTC,CASSQEIVETQYF
NA,TRBV9,NA,TRBJ2-7,TGTGCCAGCAGCGCCACAGGGACTCCCTACGAGCAGTACTTC,CASSATGTPYEQYF
NA,TRBV19,once,TRBJ2-7,TGTGCCAGTAGTTATTTCCGGACAGGGACTACTGTGGAGCAGTACTTC,CASSYFRTGTTVEQYF
NA,TRBV6-5,NA,TRBJ2-5,TGTGCCATAGACAGTATCCAAGAGACCCAGTACTTC,CAIDSIQETQYF
TRBD2,TRBV11-2,NA,TRBJ2-2,TGTGCCAGCAGCTTAGGCCTGGGGGGGATCTACACCGGGGAGCTGTTTTTT,CASSLGLGGIYTGELFF
TRBD1,TRBV2,once,TRBJ2-5,TGTGCCAGCAGTGCGGGGACAGGAGAGACCCAGTACTTC,CASSAGTGETQYF